Each of the 24 T cell receptor beta chains below was sequenced from the same sample in a study of CD8 T cells in ankylosing spondylitis. TCRdb reprocessed the 5' RACE reads with MiXCR, giving one entry per CDR3 protein. The sample has approximately 250,000 distinct CDR3 sequences; 10% are singletons. The sample consisted of blood, either unsorted or a sorted T cell fraction (not recorded which). Receptor source: a male donor with ankylosing spondylitis or in good health (not recorded which).

This clonotype was counted ten times or more. This chain connects TRBV4-1 to TRBJ1-1; no firm D call. Per the germline V gene, CDR1 is MGHRA and CDR2 is YSYEKL. V was clipped by 5 bases and J by 1 base, with 17 bases between them. The CDR3 is 16 amino acids. CDR3 nucleotide sequence: TGCGCCAGCAGCTCCCTCGGAGGTATTACGAACACTGAAGCTTTCTTT. The encoded protein is CASSSLGGITNTEAFF.

The table lists this clonotype with many counts. The V gene is TRBV20-1, the J gene TRBJ2-4; D is tentatively TRBD1 or TRBD2 (5 bases each). Trimming left V 2 bases short and J 3 bases short, with 14 bases between. The germline V gene has CDR1 DFQATT and CDR2 SNEGSKA (reference sequence). The CDR3 has 15 residues. The CDR3 nucleotides are TGCAGTGCTAGAAACCCTGGGACGGGCAAAAACATTCAGTACTTC. It yields the protein CSARNPGTGKNIQYF.

This chain uses TRBV3-1 with TRBJ2-3; 13 bases match TRBD2. CDR3 length equals 18 residues. After removal of 4 bases from V and 4 bases from J, the junction contained 11 bases not matched to a gene. Germline assignment: CDR1 LGHDT and CDR2 YNNKEL (reference sequence). The CDR3 nucleotides are TGTGCCAGCAGCCCAACTTCAGGGACTAGCGGGACAGCAGATACGCAGTATTTT. This gives the protein CASSPTSGTSGTADTQYF.

This clonotype was seen many times. This rearrangement joins TRBV29-1 to TRBJ1-1; D remains unclear. The CDR3 sequence is 14 residues long. V was shortened by 0 bases and J by 4 bases, with 12 bases between the two germline ends. The germline gives CDR1 SQVTM, CDR2 ANQGSEA. Written as DNA, the CDR3 is TGCAGCGTTGAAGATCTGACTCCGAGCACTGAAGCTTTCTTT. Its protein is CSVEDLTPSTEAFF.

This clonotype has a count of ten or more. The gene calls are TRBV25-1 and TRBJ1-4; D ambiguous. The CDR3 totals 15 residues. From germline, CDR1 is MGHDK and CDR2 SYGVNS. V dropped 4 bases and J dropped 5 bases, with 14 bases sitting between them. The CDR3 bases are TGTGCCAGCAGTGCCCGGGGTAGGAAAAATGAAAAACTGTTTTTT. Translation: CASSARGRKNEKLFF. Using reference TRBV25-1 and TRBJ1-4 for the parts outside the CDR3, the full variable domain is EADIYQTPRYLVIGTGKKITLECSQTMGHDKMYWYQQDPGMELHLIHYSYGVNSTEKGDLSSESTVSRIRTEHFPLTLESARPSHTSQYLCASSARGRKNEKLFFGSGTQLSVL.

In its sample, this clonotype was seen many times. This sequence joins TRBV5-1 and TRBJ2-3, with 7 bases fitting TRBD1. Germline V gene sequence: CDR1 SGHRS, CDR2 YFSETQ. V lost 4 bases to trimming and J lost 3 bases; unmatched junction nucleotides: 8. This CDR3 region has 15 residues. The CDR3 DNA reads as TGCGCCAGCAGCCTGGACAGGAAAGGAACAGATACGCAGTATTTT. Translated, it gives CASSLDRKGTDTQYF.

The table lists this clonotype with many counts. This CDR3 is CASTFQLAGIGELFF. CDR3 in DNA: TGTGCCAGCACCTTCCAACTAGCGGGAATCGGGGAGCTGTTTTTT. The V call is TRBV2, the J call TRBJ2-2; 10 bases line up with TRBD2. In germline, CDR1 is SNHLY, CDR2 FYNNEI. CDR3 length: 15 amino acids. The V segment lost 7 bases and the J segment 7 bases; nucleotides outside the gene matches: 9.

This clonotype was detected ten times or more. This chain joins TRBV4-1 and TRBJ2-1; D possibly uses TRBD1 or TRBD2 (5 bases each). Trimming left V 2 bases short and J 8 bases short, with 10 bases between. The CDR3 runs to 13 residues. Per germline, CDR1 MGHRA and CDR2 YSYEKL. The CDR3 sequence is CASSQWDGYEQFF. The CDR3 nucleotides read TGCGCCAGCAGCCAATGGGACGGGTATGAGCAGTTCTTC.

This clonotype was seen many times. V gene TRBV29-1 combines with J gene TRBJ2-1; D uncertain. Trimming took off 1 base at V and 6 bases at J, with 7 bases between the two ends. Germline V lookup: CDR1 SQVTM, CDR2 ANQGSEA. There are 12 residues in the CDR3. The CDR3 is CSVEGYGNEQFF. The CDR3 nucleotides are TGCAGCGTTGAAGGGTACGGCAATGAGCAGTTCTTC.

The genes are TRBV30 and TRBJ2-7; tentative D call: TRBD2 (5 bases). Germline V lookup: CDR1 GTSNPN, CDR2 SVGIG (reference sequence). The V and J ends lost 2 bases and 1 base respectively, with 12 bases between them. The CDR3 is made up of 14 amino acids. The DNA for the CDR3 is TGTGCCTGGAGTCCGAATCCGGGGTCCTACGAGCAGTACTTC. Encoded protein: CAWSPNPGSYEQYF.

There are many counts of this clonotype. The CDR3: CASSYPDASYEQYF. The CDR3 DNA sequence: TGCGCCAGCAGCTACCCGGACGCCTCCTACGAGCAGTACTTC. The rearrangement links TRBV5-1 to TRBJ2-7; D gene uncertain. CDR3 length: 14 residues. V lost 3 bases and J lost 0, with 10 bases in between. Germline CDR1 is SGHRS and CDR2 is YFSETQ.

Only a few counts were recorded for this clonotype. The CDR3 loop reads CASSYSSGVSYNEQFF. CDR3 DNA sequence: TGTGCCAGCAGTTACTCGAGCGGTGTGTCCTACAATGAGCAGTTCTTC. The V call is TRBV6-5, the J call TRBJ2-1; D is possibly TRBD2 (5 bases). CDR1 MNHEY and CDR2 SVGAGI come from the germline V gene. This CDR3 comprises 16 residues. Trimming stripped 0 bases from V and 1 base from J, with 10 bases between.

This clonotype was seen ten or more times. V gene TRBV19 combines with J gene TRBJ2-7; 8 bases fit TRBD1. Germline CDR1 is LNHDA and CDR2 is SQIVND (reference sequence). V lost 4 bases and J lost 5; bases outside the gene matches: 7. CDR3 length equals 14 residues. CDR3 bases: TGTGCCAGTAGTAGGACAGGGATAAGAGACGAGCAGTACTTC. The encoded protein is CASSRTGIRDEQYF.

There are a few counts of this clonotype. This chain joins TRBV6-5 and TRBJ2-7; maybe TRBD2 (6 bases). Germline lookup yields CDR1 MNHEY and CDR2 SVGAGI. This CDR3 region has 15 residues. V was cut by 0 bases and J by 4 bases, with 13 bases left in between. DNA for the CDR3: TGTGCCAGCAGTTACTCGATTTCGGGAGCGTACGAGCAGTACTTC. It translates to CASSYSISGAYEQYF.

This clonotype has at least ten counts. CDR3 DNA: TGTGCCAGCAGCCAAGTGGACAGAATGTATAGCAATCAGCCCCAGCATTTT. This translates into CASSQVDRMYSNQPQHF. This rearrangement joins TRBV3-1 to TRBJ1-5; a possible D gene is TRBD1 (6 bases). Per the germline V gene, CDR1 is LGHDT and CDR2 is YNNKEL (reference sequence). The CDR3 consists of 17 residues. The ends were cut back, 1 base at V and 0 bases at J, with 13 bases in the middle.

The rearrangement joins TRBV6-1 to TRBJ2-1, with TRBD2 matching over 14 bases. The V segment lost 7 bases and the J segment 9 bases; nucleotides outside the gene matches: 8. Germline CDR1 MNHNS, CDR2 SASEGT. The CDR3 length is 15 residues. The CDR3 DNA reads TGTGCCAGCATCAAAAATGGACTAGCGGGAGGTGAGCAGTTCTTC. Protein product: CASIKNGLAGGEQFF.

This clonotype came up many times. J is TRBJ1-6 and V is TRBV2; D call uncertain. V was shortened by 7 bases and J by 13 bases, with 17 bases between the two germline ends. Germline V gene data show CDR1 as SNHLY and CDR2 as FYNNEI. The CDR3 is 13 residues long. CDR3: CASNSGLGRPLHF. In DNA, the CDR3 is TGTGCCAGCAATTCCGGGCTCGGACGGCCCCTCCACTTT.

This clonotype was counted at least ten times. The J gene is TRBJ2-2, the V gene TRBV12-3 or TRBV12-4, with D hard to call. This CDR3 spans 13 amino acids. V was cut by 2 bases and J by 2 bases, with 3 bases left in between. The CDR3: CASSLTNTGELFF. The CDR3 nucleotides are TGTGCCAGCAGTTTAACAAACACCGGGGAGCTGTTTTTT.

The chain carries TRBV7-2 and TRBJ1-1; possibly TRBD1 for D (6 bases). Germline CDR1 SGHTA, CDR2 FQGNSA. The V gene lost 5 bases and the J gene lost 9 bases, with 16 bases spanning the gap. The CDR3 has 13 amino acids. The chain's CDR3 is CASSPGDVGQAFF. CDR3 bases: TGTGCCAGCAGCCCAGGGGACGTCGGACAAGCTTTCTTT. Together with reference TRBV7-2 and TRBJ1-1, the CDR3 gives the full variable domain: GAGVSQSPSNKVTEKGKDVELRCDPISGHTALYWYRQSLGQGLEFLIYFQGNSAPDKSGLPSDRFSAERTGGSVSTLTIQRTQQEDSAVYLCASSPGDVGQAFFGQGTRLTVV.

This clonotype has more than one count but fewer than ten. The gene calls are TRBV7-9 and TRBJ2-7, with D unclear. V gave up 2 bases and J gave up 5 bases, with 10 bases separating them. Germline loops: CDR1 SEHNR, CDR2 FQNEAQ (reference sequence). CDR3 length equals 13 residues. The CDR3 coding sequence is TGTGCCAGCAGCTTAAGGGATGTCGACGAGCAGTACTTC. Protein sequence: CASSLRDVDEQYF.

In this sample, this clonotype turned up many times. V is TRBV5-1 and J is TRBJ2-1; D uncertain. Between the trimmed V and J ends, which lost 0 bases and 6 bases, there was a span of 13 bases. CDR3 length: 15 amino acids. The V gene's germline CDR1 is SGHRS and CDR2 YFSETQ. This CDR3 is CASSLVASKGNEQFF. The CDR3 DNA follows: TGCGCCAGCAGCTTGGTGGCGTCAAAGGGCAATGAGCAGTTCTTC.

The chain uses TRBV7-9 and TRBJ1-5, with a possible D match to TRBD1 (6 bases). Between the trimmed V and J ends, which lost 4 bases and 0 bases, there was a span of 10 bases. There are 15 residues in the CDR3. Looked up from germline, CDR1 is SEHNR and CDR2 is FQNEAQ (reference sequence). The CDR3 region is CASSSGVNSNQPQHF. The CDR3, as DNA: TGTGCCAGCAGCTCAGGGGTTAATAGCAATCAGCCCCAGCATTTT.

The chain recombines TRBV20-1 with TRBJ2-3; 7 bases match TRBD1. After removal of 0 bases from V and 2 bases from J, the junction contained 14 bases not matched to a gene. The CDR3 spans 18 residues. The germline CDR1 and CDR2 sequences are DFQATT and SNEGSKA (reference sequence). CDR3 sequence reads: CSARDPLSYRGPTDTQYF. CDR3 DNA sequence: TGCAGTGCTAGAGATCCCTTATCCTACAGGGGCCCCACAGATACGCAGTATTTT.

This clonotype was found many times. The J gene is TRBJ2-1, the V gene TRBV5-1, with a possible D match to TRBD2 (6 bases). Trimming took 5 bases from V and 14 from J, leaving 20 bases between them. The CDR3 covers 13 residues. Germline V gene lookup returns CDR1 SGHRS and CDR2 YFSETQ. CDR3 sequence reads: CASSGGGAFGKFF. The CDR3 coding sequence is TGCGCCAGCAGTGGCGGAGGGGCCTTTGGGAAGTTCTTC.